This entry features one TCR beta chain sequence. Seattle's enrolled individuals joined amid active infection and were then monitored longitudinally. In the source study's methods: It was from reference gene primer amplification that nucleated cell counts were estimated. The data were produced by immunoSEQ multiplex PCR, yet TCRdb's version contains in-frame clones alone and is incomplete. The V and J calls and clone size were taken over from that table, and D and trimming were inferred from the DNA. The data show just under 350,000 clones, more than 70% seen once. This entry is derived from a study of blood T cell repertoires in COVID-19. Study summary: Samples representing acute and convalescent COVID-19 were sourced from the United States, Italy and Spain.

The CDR3 length is 13 residues. With 0 bases clipped from V and 11 bases from J, the junction kept 5 bases outside the gene matches. Germline loops: CDR1 LNHNV, CDR2 YYDKDF (reference sequence). This clonotype was obtained from a woman aged 70-85 years with COVID-19, enrolled during active disease. The chain carries TRBV15 and TRBJ1-1; TRBD1 agrees at 8 bases. The sequenced sample consisted of peripheral blood. The CDR3 DNA follows: TGTGCCACCAGCAGAGATCAGGGGGCGGAGGCTTTCTTT. Its protein product is CATSRDQGAEAFF.